Listed below are T cell receptor beta chains from one sample, sequenced in a study of shared clonotypes between healthy human individuals. Generated by immunoSEQ multiplex PCR, the TCRdb table keeps only in-frame clones and is missing some. The table includes around 510,000 clones, roughly 95% detected once. Sequenced: naive CD4+ T cells sorted from blood. These receptors originate from a woman under 40 in good health. CDR3s include the opening cysteine and the closing phenylalanine or tryptophan. The D gene is left open where the match is weak. Clone size is stated in some rows and not others, as once, few, many or a class when expanded.

cdr3_nt | cdr3_aa | d_call | j_call | v_call | clone_size
TGCGCCAGCAGCCCGAGCCCGAGCTCCTACAATGAGCAGTTCTTC | CASSPSPSSYNEQFF | - | TRBJ2-1 | TRBV5-1 | -
TGCGCCAGCAGCTTGGCAGGGACCACAGATACGCAGTATTTT | CASSLAGTTDTQYF | - | TRBJ2-3 | TRBV5-1 | -
TGCGCCAGCAGCGCGGGGCTAGCGGGATTCGAGCAGTACTTC | CASSAGLAGFEQYF | TRBD2 | TRBJ2-7 | TRBV5-1 | -
TGTGCCAGCAGGACCGCCCAGGGGGTGGCCACTGAAGCTTTCTTT | CASRTAQGVATEAFF | TRBD1 | TRBJ1-1 | TRBV28 | -
TGTGCCAGCAGTTTTAGGCTCAAGGGGCGATATGAGAATGAGCAGTTCTTC | CASSFRLKGRYENEQFF | - | TRBJ2-1 | TRBV28 | -
TGTGCCAGCAGCTTAGCGTTCAGGGACTCCTACGAGCAGTACTTC | CASSLAFRDSYEQYF | - | TRBJ2-7 | TRBV7-8 | -
TGTGCCAGCAGTGTAGGGGGCAAGGACACTGAAGCTTTCTTT | CASSVGGKDTEAFF | TRBD1 | TRBJ1-1 | TRBV2 | once
TGTGCCAGCAGCCCCTTTCGTGGGGAGACCCAGTACTTC | CASSPFRGETQYF | - | TRBJ2-5 | TRBV28 | -
TGTGCCAGCAGCTTTTTAGGGGGACGGTCACCCCTCCACTTT | CASSFLGGRSPLHF | - | TRBJ1-6 | TRBV7-9 | -
TGTGCCAGTAGTATATCTCTCCAGCGGGCGTACAATGAGCAGTTCTTC | CASSISLQRAYNEQFF | - | TRBJ2-1 | TRBV19 | -
TGTGCCAGCAGCCCCTGGGGGACTAGCGGGCTAGATACGCAGTATTTT | CASSPWGTSGLDTQYF | TRBD2 | TRBJ2-3 | TRBV11-2 | -
TGTGCCAGCAGTTACCCTCTAGCGGGAGGGGTAGATACGCAGTATTTT | CASSYPLAGGVDTQYF | TRBD2 | TRBJ2-3 | TRBV6-6 | -
TGTGCCAGCAGTCTCCAACAGGGTTTGTATGAAAAACTGTTTTTT | CASSLQQGLYEKLFF | - | TRBJ1-4 | TRBV28 | -
TGTGCCAGCAGGGGACAGGGGAGAGGAACTGAAGCTTTCTTT | CASRGQGRGTEAFF | TRBD1 | TRBJ1-1 | TRBV2 | -
TGTGCCAGCAGTTTTTCGGGGGTCACAGATACGCAGTATTTT | CASSFSGVTDTQYF | - | TRBJ2-3 | TRBV28 | once
TGTGCCAGCAATGAGGGACAGAAACTGTTTTTT | CASNEGQKLFF | TRBD1 | TRBJ1-4 | TRBV28 | once
TGTGCCAGCAGCCCCTTGGGGTCGACGAACACCGGGGAGCTGTTTTTT | CASSPLGSTNTGELFF | - | TRBJ2-2 | TRBV28 | -
TGTGCCAGCAGTCCGAGCGGACTGACAGGGTCGGGCCAACAGGGCACAGATACGCAGTATTTT | CASSPSGLTGSGQQGTDTQYF | TRBD1 | TRBJ2-3 | TRBV28 | -
TGTGCCATCAGTGAGGGACGAGAGTGGAACACCATATATTTT | CAISEGREWNTIYF | - | TRBJ1-3 | TRBV10-3 | -
TGTGCCAGCAACATCAGGGGGATCAACACTGAAGCTTTCTTT | CASNIRGINTEAFF | TRBD1 | TRBJ1-1 | TRBV6-1 | -
TGCGCCAGCAGCCATGGGTTCGGGACAGCAACACCTATGAACACTGAAGCTTTCTTT | CASSHGFGTATPMNTEAFF | TRBD1 | TRBJ1-1 | TRBV4-1 | -
TGTGCCATCAGCCCAGGGGGTGGCTACACCTTC | CAISPGGGYTF | TRBD1 | TRBJ1-2 | TRBV2 | -
TGTGCCAGCAGTTCCCCTGGAAGCACAGATACGCAGTATTTT | CASSSPGSTDTQYF | - | TRBJ2-3 | TRBV28 | once
TGTGCCAGCAGCTCGCTTCCGAATGAGCAGTTCTTC | CASSSLPNEQFF | - | TRBJ2-1 | TRBV5-6 | once
TGTGCCAGCAGCTTAGACCTAGCGGGGGAAAAACTGTTTTTT | CASSLDLAGEKLFF | - | TRBJ1-4 | TRBV11-2 | -
TGTGCCAGCAGCTTAACAGGGCGGACTGAAGCTTTCTTT | CASSLTGRTEAFF | - | TRBJ1-1 | TRBV7-8 | -
TGTGCCAGCAGCGTAGGGGCGGGAGGCCCCACGACCCAGTACTTC | CASSVGAGGPTTQYF | TRBD2 | TRBJ2-5 | TRBV9 | -
TGCGCCAGCAGCTTGGTTCCGGGGAGCTCCTACAATGAGCAGTTCTTC | CASSLVPGSSYNEQFF | - | TRBJ2-1 | TRBV5-1 | -
TGTGCCAGCAGCCCGAACACCGGGGAGCTGTTTTTT | CASSPNTGELFF | - | TRBJ2-2 | TRBV7-3 | -